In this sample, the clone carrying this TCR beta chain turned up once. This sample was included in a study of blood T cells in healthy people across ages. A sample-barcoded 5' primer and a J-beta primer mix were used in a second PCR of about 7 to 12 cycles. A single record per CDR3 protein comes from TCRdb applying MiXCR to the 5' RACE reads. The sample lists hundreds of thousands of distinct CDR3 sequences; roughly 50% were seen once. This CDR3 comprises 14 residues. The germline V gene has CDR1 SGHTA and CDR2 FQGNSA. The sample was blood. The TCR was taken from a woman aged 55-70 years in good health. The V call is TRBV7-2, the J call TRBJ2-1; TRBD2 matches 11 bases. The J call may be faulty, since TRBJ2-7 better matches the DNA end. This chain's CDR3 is CASSAGLAVNEQYF. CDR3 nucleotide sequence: TGTGCCAGCAGCGCGGGACTAGCGGTGAATGAGCAGTACTTC.